Reported below is one T cell receptor (beta chain). Its specificity is unknown. It was from around 18-30 mg of unsorted bulk tissue that RNA and DNA were co-extracted. CDR1 and CDR2 from the germline V gene are SGDLS and YYNGEE. Trimming left V 2 bases short and J 7 bases short, with 10 bases between. The CDR3 totals 12 residues. A constant-region primer primed TCR beta cDNA synthesis from about 530 ng of total RNA. Amplification in three nested multiplex PCR rounds with slightly modified ARM-PCR gave rise to TCR beta libraries. TRBV1-TRBV30 forward primers and a C-beta reverse primer were used in the first two PCR rounds, which each ran for around 10 cycles. TCRdb fed the multiplex PCR reads into MiXCR, producing one record per CDR3 protein. The data hold approximately 92,000 distinct CDR3 sequences, with just over 65% observed a single time. These data originate in a study of tumor-infiltrating lymphocytes in primary liver carcinoma. Study observations and caveats: Paired tumor-adjacent and tumor-blood samples overlapped less than tumor region pairs did.

The sequence was collected from a middle-aged man with primary liver carcinoma and hepatitis B virus infection. The specimen sequenced was tumor-adjacent normal liver tissue. The chain recombines TRBV9 with TRBJ2-7; D remains unclear. The CDR3 DNA reads TGTGCCAGCAGCGTCTCCGGTGGAGAGCAGTACTTC. Translating gives CASSVSGGEQYF.